This T cell receptor beta chain appears in the sequencing data of a study of early T cells in non-severe SARS-CoV-2 infection. Study-wide context: Alpha and beta chains were unpaired, from unsorted whole-blood bulk RNA. Study results and limitations: The VDJdb matching leaned toward anti-spike CD8 responses and overlooked private and CD4 specificities.

The ends were cut back, 3 bases at V and 0 bases at J, with 6 bases in the middle. The germline gives CDR1 DFQATT, CDR2 SNEGSKA (reference sequence). The CDR3 runs to 13 residues. Molecules of cDNA were individually given unique molecular identifiers that were attached to them. TCRdb analysed the 5' RACE reads with MiXCR anew, one entry per CDR3 protein. Among 54,000 or so distinct CDR3 sequences listed, around an eighth were seen once. This clonotype has just a few counts. Its antigen is undetermined. This TCR came from an adult who was a healthcare worker with PCR-confirmed SARS-CoV-2 infection or an uninfected control (not recorded which). The sample taken for sequencing was whole blood. This chain links TRBV20-1 with TRBJ2-1; D remains unclear. CDR3 region: CSARTVSYNEQFF. The CDR3 DNA sequence: TGCAGTGCTAGGACGGTCTCCTACAATGAGCAGTTCTTC.